These T cell receptor beta chains were read from a single sample in a study of T cells in Graves' hyperthyroidism and ophthalmopathy. TCRdb redid the calling of the multiplex PCR reads with MiXCR, one entry per CDR3 protein. This sample yields hundreds of thousands of distinct CDR3 sequences, of which roughly 22% are seen a single time; under 65% belongs to the top ten. Sequences were obtained from blood. The source is a man aged 25 to 45 with Graves' ophthalmopathy. Both conserved end residues are part of each CDR3. D genes are given only for firm matches. Some rows mark clone size as missing; the rest say once, few, many or name a class of expanded clone.

TRBJ2-5 - TRBV2 TRBD2 TGTGCCAGCAACCGGGAGGAGAGAGAGACCCAGTACTTC CASNREERETQYF
TRBJ2-1 many TRBV20-1 - TGCAGTGCTAGTATTCGGCGGTCAAATGAGCAGTTCTTC CSASIRRSNEQFF
TRBJ1-4 - TRBV5-1 - TGCGCCAGCAGCTTGGGACAGACTCTAACTAATGAAAAACTGCTTTTT CASSLGQTLTNEKLLF
TRBJ2-5 many TRBV2 - TGTGCCAGCACCGGGGACTTGCCGGAAGAGACCCAGTACTTC CASTGDLPEETQYF
TRBJ1-4 many TRBV5-1 TRBD1 TGCGCCAGCAGCTTACAGGGGGCAACTAATGAAAAACTGTTTTTT CASSLQGATNEKLFF
TRBJ2-7 many TRBV12-3/TRBV12-4 - TGTGCCAGCACTACCGGCCCTCTTAGACGCTACGAGCAGTACTTC CASTTGPLRRYEQYF
TRBJ1-2 many TRBV12-3/TRBV12-4 - TGTGCCAGCACCCCCGGGGCAGGTTGGCAGGATAATGGAGGAGAGAGCTACACCTTC CASTPGAGWQDNGGESYTF
TRBJ2-7 many TRBV28 TRBD2 TGTGCCAGCAGTTACGAGACTAGCGGACCAGGAGACTCCTACGAGCAGTACTTC CASSYETSGPGDSYEQYF
TRBJ2-3 - TRBV3-1 TRBD1 TGTGCCAGCAGCCAAGTACCGACAGGGATGCAAATCACAGATACGCAGTATTTT CASSQVPTGMQITDTQYF
TRBJ2-1 few TRBV20-1 TRBD2 TGCAGTGCATCCGGGACTAGCGGGATCATTGATGAGCAGTTCTTC CSASGTSGIIDEQFF
TRBJ2-1 few TRBV3-1 TRBD2 TGTGCCAGCAGCCGAGGGGGGACTAGCGGGAGTCCCCCGCAGTTCTTC CASSRGGTSGSPPQFF
TRBJ2-7 - TRBV18 - TGTGCCAGCTCACCAGCCGGCAGATCCTACGAGCAGTACTTC CASSPAGRSYEQYF
TRBJ1-1 - TRBV5-1 - TGCGCCAGCACGGGGACCGGGGGGCGAGGGCCTGAAGCTTTCTTT CASTGTGGRGPEAFF
TRBJ2-4 - TRBV6-5 - TGTGCCAGCAGTTACCAGCGGCAAGCCAAAAACATTCAGTACTTC CASSYQRQAKNIQYF
TRBJ2-3 few TRBV5-1 - TGCGCCAGCAGCTTTGGGGACTTGACAGATACGCAGTATTTT CASSFGDLTDTQYF
TRBJ2-1 many TRBV20-1 TRBD2 TGCAGTGCTAGAGATCCCCTAGCGGTGGGCAATGAGCAGTTCTTC CSARDPLAVGNEQFF
TRBJ2-5 - TRBV18 TRBD2 TGTGCCAGCTCACCAAAACTAGCGGAAGAGACCCAGTACTTC CASSPKLAEETQYF
TRBJ1-1 many TRBV7-9 - TGTGCCAGCAGCCCTCAAGGGGCTCCGACTGAAGCTTTCTTT CASSPQGAPTEAFF
TRBJ2-7 many TRBV7-2 - TGTGCCAGCAGCCCCGGCGGAGCTCTTGCCTACGAGCAGTACTTC CASSPGGALAYEQYF
TRBJ2-1 few TRBV9 - TGTGCCAGCAGCGTAGACGGACAAAAGGATGAGCAGTTCTTC CASSVDGQKDEQFF
TRBJ2-7 many TRBV9 - TGTGCCAGCAGCGTAGCCCAGTCCCCACCCTACGAGCAGTACTTC CASSVAQSPPYEQYF
TRBJ2-7 - TRBV18 TRBD2 TGTGCCAGCTCAGGTCTAGCGGGCCCGACCTACGAGCAGTACTTC CASSGLAGPTYEQYF
TRBJ2-7 many TRBV28 - TGTGCCAGCAGTTTCAGGCCTTCAAATGAGCAGTACTTC CASSFRPSNEQYF
TRBJ2-3 many TRBV12-3/TRBV12-4 TRBD2 TGTGCCAGCAGCCTCACTAGCGGGAGGTCAGATACGCAGTATTTT CASSLTSGRSDTQYF
TRBJ1-5 few TRBV9 - TGTGCCAGCAGCGCGGGAAAGGGGCAGCCCCAGCATTTT CASSAGKGQPQHF
TRBJ1-4 few TRBV15 TRBD1 TGTGCCACCAGCAGACAGGGGGGGTTTGGTGAAAAACTGTTTTTT CATSRQGGFGEKLFF
TRBJ2-1 - TRBV6-5 - TGTGCCAGCAGTTCTGGGTCTGAGCAGTTCTTC CASSSGSEQFF
TRBJ2-7 many TRBV11-3 TRBD1 TGTGCCAGCAGCTTAGAGGGGACAGGGGTGTACGAGCAGTACTTC CASSLEGTGVYEQYF
TRBJ2-7 many TRBV30 - TGTGCCTGGAGGGAACCCTATGGAGACTCCTACGAGCAGTACTTC CAWREPYGDSYEQYF
TRBJ2-5 few TRBV28 - TGTGCCAGCAGTTTTGGACAGGAGGGCAGGGAAGAGACCCAGTACTTC CASSFGQEGREETQYF
TRBJ2-1 - TRBV29-1 - TGCAGCGTTGACCAGAGGGTCGCCCAATCCTACAATGAGCAGTTCTTC CSVDQRVAQSYNEQFF
TRBJ1-6 - TRBV10-2 - TGCGCCAGCAGCCCACCAGGGAGTAATTCACCCCTCCACTTT CASSPPGSNSPLHF
TRBJ1-2 - TRBV30 - TGTGCCTGGAGGACCGTCGGGGGGGCAGGGGGCTACACCTTC CAWRTVGGAGGYTF
TRBJ2-1 - TRBV5-1 - TGCGCCAGCATGGACTCGAGCTCCTACAATGAGCAGTTCTTC CASMDSSSYNEQFF
TRBJ2-7 few TRBV10-3 - TGTGCCATCAGCCCAGACCCCTACGAGCAGTACTTC CAISPDPYEQYF
TRBJ2-3 - TRBV7-6 - TGTGCCAGCAGCCCAGCCCCTAGCACAGATACGCAGTATTTT CASSPAPSTDTQYF
TRBJ2-7 - TRBV29-1 - TGCAGCGTTGGTCAGCAAAACTACGAGCAGTACTTC CSVGQQNYEQYF
TRBJ1-5 few TRBV3-1 - TGTGCCAGCAGCCAAGGCAAGGTAGGGGGGAACGACAATCAGCCCCAGCATTTT CASSQGKVGGNDNQPQHF
TRBJ2-5 few TRBV11-1 - TGTGCCAGCAGCTCAAGGGCGCCCAGGGGAGAGACCCAGTACTTC CASSSRAPRGETQYF
TRBJ2-4 few TRBV15 - TGTGCCACCAGCAGAGATCGACGGGGAGCCAAAAACATTCAGTACTTC CATSRDRRGAKNIQYF
TRBJ2-3 few TRBV13 - TGTGCCAGCCGGGACTTGAAAGATACGCAGTATTTT CASRDLKDTQYF
TRBJ1-4 few TRBV20-1 TRBD1 TGCAGTGCTAGAGAAATCGGACAGGGGACGGTATATGGTAATGAAAAACTGTTTTTT CSAREIGQGTVYGNEKLFF
TRBJ1-6 few TRBV5-6 - TGTGCCAGCAGCTTGGGATCCTCGGGCTCACCCCTCCACTTT CASSLGSSGSPLHF
TRBJ1-3 - TRBV29-1 - TGCAGCGCTTACGAGGGCACCATATATTTT CSAYEGTIYF
TRBJ1-2 few TRBV2 TRBD1 TGTGCCAGCAGGAGACAGGGGGCCCCCTCCTTC CASRRQGAPSF
TRBJ1-5 few TRBV6-2/TRBV6-3 - TGTGCCAGCAGTTACTCCAGTATTAATAGCAATCAGCCCCAGCATTTT CASSYSSINSNQPQHF
TRBJ1-5 - TRBV12-3/TRBV12-4 - TGTGCCAGCAGAGGACAGATCAATCAGCCCCAGCATTTT CASRGQINQPQHF
TRBJ2-2 many TRBV3-1 TRBD2 TGTGCCAGCAGCCAGAGACTAGCGGGAGGGCCTGCCGGGGAGCTGTTTTTT CASSQRLAGGPAGELFF
TRBJ2-3 - TRBV7-9 TRBD1 TGTGCCAGCAGCCAGGACAGGACCCGCACAGATACGCAGTATTTT CASSQDRTRTDTQYF
TRBJ2-1 few TRBV6-2/TRBV6-3 - TGTGCCACCATCGGGTCTGGCTCCTACAATGAGCAGTTCTTC CATIGSGSYNEQFF
TRBJ1-6 - TRBV6-2/TRBV6-3 - TGTGCCAGCAGTCGGAGGTCCTATAATTCACCCCTCCACTTT CASSRRSYNSPLHF
TRBJ1-5 many TRBV20-1 - TGCAGTGCTAGAGTCCCTGGGGTGGATCGACCCCAGCATTTT CSARVPGVDRPQHF